Detailed here is one T cell receptor gamma chain. Taking its sample share into account, this clone is large (0.1 to 1%). Its antigen has not been determined. Base qualities are not recorded, but no much larger clone differs from it by a single base. This record comes from a study of intestinal T cells in coeliac disease (dated by TCRdb to the early 2020s). Regarding the study in general: Coeliac patients were found to be much younger than controls, with mean ages of approximately 17 versus 53 years recorded in the TRG cohort. In the TCR-delta (TRD) cohort, there were duodenal biopsies from some 10 coeliac disease patients and some 10 non-coeliac controls. A second, larger TCR-gamma (TRG) cohort included duodenal biopsies from some 35 coeliac disease patients and approximately 23 non-coeliac controls. The paper's findings and limits, for the study overall: TRG clustering correctly classified 51 of 54 biopsies (around 94%), with a reported leave-one-out accuracy of roughly 90%. FFPE-derived DNA was found to be relatively degraded, and loss of a proportion of TCR sequences in each sample was likely caused by this degradation. A significant age difference was observed between coeliac and control groups, although significant classification was not yielded by an age-split analysis. There was no way to tell repeated CDR3 amino acid sequences apart from PCR duplicates. In training, clustering based on TRD kmers put all 20 or so biopsies in the right class, and the reported leave-one-out accuracy was roughly 90%.

Reading from cysteine to phenylalanine, the CDR3 counts 14 amino acids. The CDR3 DNA has 42 bases and is translated from base 1. V loses 8 bases at its end and J loses 5 bases; junction bases beyond the gene matches: 13. Receptor libraries were prepared by multiplex PCR. TCRdb lists the instrument as Ion Torrent PGM. TRG repertoires were amplified from approximately 200 ng of biopsy DNA using the LymphoTrack kit, whose primers carry Illumina adapters. TRG amplicons were cleaned up with AMPure XP beads, measured on a 2100 Bioanalyzer, and combined in equimolar amounts. Sequencing of TRG libraries was performed on an Ion PGM instrument. The authors processed their data as follows. FastX removed reads in which more than 10% of nucleotides fell below the per-patient third-quartile quality score. IMGT/HighV-QUEST was used to align the reads, assigning V, D and J genes, identifying CDR3 regions and assessing functionality. After the sequences were translated into amino acids, every sequence predicted to be non-functional was thrown out. CDR3s were split into kmers, with and without positional annotation; kmer frequencies underwent PCA, and samples were clustered using all 1023 combinations of PCs 1-10. Leave-one-out cross-validation was used to validate the classification, with parameters re-optimised on the remaining samples in each round. Shannon diversity was computed with the vegan R package from repeated random subsamples equal to the lowest read count. TCRdb recomputed clones from the public reads with CATT; identical DNA rows were then combined. These V and J calls are TCRdb output, not the study's own analysis. This sample is represented by more than 850 gamma-chain clones; about 46% of them were singletons. About 25% of the sample goes to the ten largest clones.

For each case, genomic DNA was isolated from ten 5-um FFPE scrolls with the QIAamp DNA FFPE tissue kit. To test whether coeliac disease can be classified from the TCR repertoire, the study used fully anonymised formalin-fixed paraffin-embedded duodenal biopsies that were not needed for diagnosis. Recombination linked TRGV10 to TRGJ1 or TRGJ2. TRGV10 is filed as an ORF, its function uncertain. Sequenced input: a duodenal biopsy. The sequence was obtained from a human donor with celiac disease. The DNA sequence is as follows: TGTGCTGCGTGGGAGACCCCCACCAATTATAAGAAACTCTTT. Its protein product is CAAWETPTNYKKLF.